The 23 T cell receptor beta chains in this list originate from one sample, sequenced in a study of shared clonotypes between healthy human individuals. Assay: immunoSEQ multiplex PCR; the TCRdb copy retains only in-frame clones and omits some. This sample has over a million clones, with more than 75% found just once. The sample comprised memory CD4+ T cells from PBMCs. Subset defined: CD45RA-negative fraction. These receptors were taken from a man younger than 35 in good health. Some clones in this sample may be carry-over from other donors' samples.

The V gene is TRBV10-3, the J gene TRBJ2-1; possibly TRBD1 or TRBD2 for D (5 bases each). The germline V gene has CDR1 ENHRY and CDR2 SYGVKD. Between the trimmed V and J ends, which lost 7 bases and 2 bases, there was a span of 12 bases. The CDR3 runs 14 residues. In DNA, the CDR3 is TGTGCCATCAAGAGGGGAGCCCCCTACAATGAGCAGTTCTTC. Encoded protein: CAIKRGAPYNEQFF.

As concerns this clone: This sample also contains other DNA sequences that code for the same CDR3. This chain joins TRBV18 and TRBJ2-7; D remains ambiguous. The V end lost 3 bases, the J end lost 3 bases, and 6 bases lay between the germline ends. This CDR3 has 12 residues. Germline V gene data show CDR1 as KGHSH and CDR2 as LQKENI. CDR3 DNA: TGTGCCAGCTCACCTTCTATCTACGAGCAGTACTTC. It yields the protein CASSPSIYEQYF.

The rearrangement joins TRBV7-2 to TRBJ1-5, with D possibly matching TRBD1 (5 bases). The V gene lost 4 bases and the J gene lost 5 bases, with 9 bases spanning the gap. This CDR3 has 13 residues. In germline, CDR1 is SGHTA, CDR2 FQGNSA. CDR3 residues: CASSSDRHQPQHF. The CDR3 DNA is TGTGCCAGCAGCTCCGACAGACATCAGCCCCAGCATTTT.

The V call is TRBV27, the J call TRBJ2-7; 9 bases align to TRBD2. The germline CDR1 and CDR2 sequences are MNHEY and SMNVEV (reference sequence). The CDR3 has 15 residues. V lost 3 bases, J lost 3 bases, and 6 bases stayed unmatched. The chain's CDR3 is CASSFGAGGFYEQYF. For the CDR3, the DNA is TGTGCCAGCAGTTTTGGAGCGGGAGGTTTCTACGAGCAGTACTTC.

The V call is TRBV15, the J call TRBJ2-5, with TRBD2 identical over 8 bases. The trim removed 5 bases at V and 5 bases at J, leaving 1 base unmatched. Germline CDR1 reads LNHNV; CDR2 reads YYDKDF (reference sequence). There are 12 residues in the CDR3. The CDR3 DNA reads TGTGCCACCAGCCGGGGGGGGGAGACCCAGTACTTC. It encodes CATSRGGETQYF.

The rearrangement uses TRBV30 and TRBJ1-2; D perhaps matches TRBD1 (5 bases). CDR1 GTSNPN and CDR2 SVGIG come from the germline V gene (reference sequence). The CDR3 contains 16 residues. V shed 0 bases and J shed 0 bases, with 14 bases lying between them. Written as DNA, the CDR3 is TGTGCCTGGAGTGTATGGGGGGACTCCTCTAACTATGGCTACACCTTC. It encodes CAWSVWGDSSNYGYTF.

The chain carries TRBV30 and TRBJ2-2; 12 nucleotides agree with TRBD2. Germline CDR1 and CDR2: GTSNPN and SVGIG (reference sequence). Unmatched junction bases numbered 9, after V lost 3 bases and J lost 7 bases. This CDR3 comprises 16 residues. The CDR3 coding sequence is TGTGCCTGGAGCCCGACTAGCGGGAGATATAACGGGGAGCTGTTTTTT. Translation gives CAWSPTSGRYNGELFF.

V gene TRBV30 combines with J gene TRBJ2-2; 7 bases match TRBD1. V was pared by 0 bases and J by 6 bases, with 7 bases of the junction left unmatched. Looked up from germline, CDR1 is GTSNPN and CDR2 is SVGIG (reference sequence). CDR3 length: 15 residues. CDR3 residues: CAWSVPDRLSGELFF. In DNA form, the CDR3 reads TGTGCCTGGAGTGTACCGGACAGGTTGTCCGGGGAGCTGTTTTTT. The full variable domain, its missing parts supplied by reference TRBV30 and TRBJ2-2, is SQTIHQWPATLVQPVGSPLSLECTVEGTSNPNLYWYRQAAGRGLQLLFYSVGIGQISSEVPQNLSASRPQDRQFILSSKKLLLSDSGFYLCAWSVPDRLSGELFFGEGSRLTVL.

V gene TRBV28 combines with J gene TRBJ1-2; possibly TRBD1 for D (5 bases). The germline V gene encodes CDR1 MDHEN and CDR2 SYDVKM. CDR3 size: 13 residues. V was pared by 7 bases and J by 4 bases, with 13 bases between. CDR3 amino acids: CASTGGSFYGYTF. The CDR3 region has the DNA TGTGCCAGCACCGGGGGGAGTTTCTATGGCTACACCTTC.

The chain carries TRBV27 and TRBJ2-6; no firm D call. With 7 bases removed from V and 0 bases from J, the gap between germline ends came to 10 bases. Germline assignment: CDR1 MNHEY and CDR2 SMNVEV (reference sequence). The CDR3 loop spans 15 amino acids. CDR3 amino acids: CASTQPGSGANVLTF. The CDR3 DNA is TGTGCCAGCACCCAACCAGGCTCTGGGGCCAACGTCCTGACTTTC. The entire variable domain, with the rest obtained from reference TRBV27 and TRBJ2-6, is as follows: EAQVTQNPRYLITVTGKKLTVTCSQNMNHEYMSWYRQDPGLGLRQIYYSMNVEVTDKGDVPEGYKVSRKEKRNFPLILESPSPNQTSLYFCASTQPGSGANVLTFGAGSRLTVL.

There are a few counts of this clone. V usage is TRBV25-1 and J usage is TRBJ1-1; TRBD1 might be the D (5 bases). Germline V lookup: CDR1 MGHDK, CDR2 SYGVNS. Deletions cut 4 bases from V and 1 base from J, with 10 bases between. CDR3 length: 14 residues. Here the CDR3 DNA reads TGTGCCAGCAGTGGATACACAGGGAACACTGAAGCTTTCTTT. Translation gives CASSGYTGNTEAFF.

The chain combines TRBV28 with TRBJ2-5; 10 positions agree with TRBD1. The V gene's germline CDR1 is MDHEN and CDR2 SYDVKM. This CDR3 has 15 amino acids. Trimming cost V 8 bases and J 1 base; bases outside gene matches: 7. The CDR3 region is CASAGGTGVQETQYF. DNA of the CDR3: TGTGCCAGCGCGGGTGGGACAGGGGTCCAAGAGACCCAGTACTTC.

This chain joins TRBV27 and TRBJ1-4, with TRBD1 as a possible D gene (5 bases). Germline loops: CDR1 MNHEY, CDR2 SMNVEV (reference sequence). The CDR3 contains 15 residues. V gave up 6 bases and J gave up 8 bases, with 19 bases separating them. The CDR3 is CASRRSGPQGEKLFF. The DNA for the CDR3 is TGTGCCAGCAGAAGATCGGGACCTCAGGGAGAAAAACTGTTTTTT.

V gene TRBV5-1 combines with J gene TRBJ2-1; TRBD2 agrees at 10 bases. This CDR3 contains 14 residues. The germline V gene has CDR1 SGHRS and CDR2 YFSETQ. V was pared by 3 bases and J by 5 bases, with 2 bases of the junction left unmatched. CDR3 residues: CASSYSGRDNEQFF. CDR3 DNA sequence: TGCGCCAGCAGCTACAGCGGGAGGGACAATGAGCAGTTCTTC.

Comment on this clone: Other DNA variants within this sample encode the same CDR3. V and J are TRBV29-1 and TRBJ2-3, with D perhaps matching TRBD1 (6 bases). Germline V gene data show CDR1 as SQVTM and CDR2 as ANQGSEA. V lost 4 bases, J lost 1 base, and 6 bases lay in between. This CDR3 region has 12 residues. CDR3 DNA: TGCAGCGTTGGGACAGGCACAGATACGCAGTATTTT. As protein: CSVGTGTDTQYF.

The chain uses TRBV15 and TRBJ2-5; D not resolved. Germline V gene sequence: CDR1 LNHNV, CDR2 YYDKDF (reference sequence). The length of the CDR3 is 16 residues. V was clipped by 2 bases and J by 5 bases, with 18 bases between them. The DNA for the CDR3 is TGTGCCACCAGCAGACGAGCCCGGCCGGGCGGTGAGACCCAGTACTTC. The encoded protein is CATSRRARPGGETQYF.

This CDR3 is CASSVASGRAETQYF. CDR3 DNA sequence: TGTGCCAGCAGCGTAGCTAGCGGGAGGGCAGAGACCCAGTACTTC. This chain links TRBV9 with TRBJ2-5; TRBD2 matches 12 bases. J lost 4 bases, V lost 0 bases, and 1 base had no gene match. Germline V CDR1 and CDR2: SGDLS, YYNGEE. The CDR3 is 15 residues long.

V usage is TRBV5-1 and J usage is TRBJ2-7; 12 bases fit TRBD2. V lost 0 bases and J lost 4; bases outside the gene matches: 8. Germline CDR1 is SGHRS and CDR2 is YFSETQ. The CDR3 length is 17 residues. The CDR3 DNA sequence: TGCGCCAGCAGCTTGGAGACTAGCGGGAGAATCGGGTACGAGCAGTACTTC. Translation: CASSLETSGRIGYEQYF.

The chain combines TRBV5-4 with TRBJ2-7; 7 bases align to TRBD1. Trimming at V came to 4 bases and at J to 0 bases, leaving 7 bases not matched to a gene. From germline, CDR1 is SGHNT and CDR2 YYREEE (reference sequence). There are 15 residues in the CDR3. CDR3 region: CASSAGTDLSYEQYF. CDR3 bases: TGTGCCAGCAGCGCCGGGACAGATCTCTCCTACGAGCAGTACTTC. Full variable domain (missing parts from reference TRBV5-4 and TRBJ2-7): ETGVTQSPTHLIKTRGQQVTLRCSSQSGHNTVSWYQQALGQGPQFIFQYYREEENGRGNFPPRFSGLQFPNYSSELNVNALELDDSALYLCASSAGTDLSYEQYFGPGTRLTVT.

The CDR3 region is CASSSIQGTTNTGELFF. CDR3 in DNA: TGTGCCAGCAGCTCGATACAGGGGACGACGAACACCGGGGAGCTGTTTTTT. The J gene is TRBJ2-2, the V gene TRBV11-3, with 7 bases identical to TRBD1. The CDR3 runs to 17 residues. The germline gives CDR1 SGHNT, CDR2 YENEEA. V dropped 4 bases and J dropped 0; count of bases not matched to a gene: 8.

The chain recombines TRBV30 with TRBJ2-3; D perhaps matches TRBD2 (5 bases). Trimming took off 3 bases at V and 0 bases at J, with 25 bases between the two ends. The CDR3 totals 19 residues. Germline CDR1 is GTSNPN and CDR2 is SVGIG (reference sequence). The CDR3 spells CAWRISIGGLEKSTDTQYF. The CDR3 nucleotides read TGTGCCTGGAGAATCTCAATTGGCGGGCTAGAAAAAAGCACAGATACGCAGTATTTT.

V is TRBV5-4 and J is TRBJ2-3; the D is unclear. The CDR3 is 12 amino acids. The V and J ends lost 4 bases and 3 bases respectively, with 6 bases between them. Germline CDR1 SGHNT, CDR2 YYREEE (reference sequence). The CDR3 DNA follows: TGTGCCAGCAGCGCGTCTACAGATACGCAGTATTTT. As protein: CASSASTDTQYF.

The chain combines TRBV27 with TRBJ2-1, with TRBD2 matching 9 bases. V lost 7 bases, J lost 7 bases, and 8 bases stayed unmatched. Germline V gene sequence: CDR1 MNHEY, CDR2 SMNVEV (reference sequence). The CDR3 extends over 14 amino acids. This chain's CDR3 is CASNFWAGGNEQFF. The CDR3 DNA sequence: TGTGCCAGCAACTTTTGGGCGGGAGGGAATGAGCAGTTCTTC.